Presented here are 20 T cell receptor beta chains from one specimen sequenced in a study of type 1 and type 2 diabetes patients. Amplification started from genomic DNA. A primer set of 30 forward and 13 reverse primers amplified the CDR3. TCRdb re-analysed the multiplex PCR reads in MiXCR, keeping a single row per CDR3 protein. The sample includes around 300,000 distinct CDR3 sequences, roughly 50% of them seen just once. Source material: peripheral blood mononuclear cells (PBMCs). These receptors were taken from a man younger than 35 with type 2 diabetes.

The V call is TRBV19, the J call TRBJ2-5; 10 positions agree with TRBD1. Germline CDR1 and CDR2: LNHDA and SQIVND (reference sequence). Germline trimming cut 0 bases from V and 4 bases from J; bases unmatched to any gene: 5. The CDR3 loop spans 16 amino acids. CDR3 in DNA: TGTGCCAGTAGTATAGAGCCGGGACAGGGGTCAGAGACCCAGTACTTC. It yields the protein CASSIEPGQGSETQYF.

The gene calls are TRBV6-1 and TRBJ2-2, with unresolved D. The CDR3 loop spans 14 amino acids. With 8 bases removed from V and 2 bases from J, the gap between germline ends came to 12 bases. Germline CDR1 is MNHNS and CDR2 is SASEGT. The CDR3 DNA follows: TGTGCCAGCCCCACCCCCTTTAACACCGGGGAGCTGTTTTTT. Encoded protein: CASPTPFNTGELFF.

The rearrangement joins TRBV13 to TRBJ2-3; D is undetermined. In germline, CDR1 is PRHDT, CDR2 FYEKMQ (reference sequence). V lost 5 bases to trimming and J lost 3 bases, with 6 bases between them. This CDR3 is built from 12 residues. The CDR3 reads CASSVTTDTQYF. In nucleotides, the CDR3 is TGTGCCAGCAGCGTGACTACAGATACGCAGTATTTT.

This clonotype was detected a few times. The genes are TRBV7-8 and TRBJ1-5; D might be TRBD1 (5 bases). This CDR3 contains 16 residues. Germline lookup yields CDR1 SGHVS and CDR2 FQNEAQ. V lost 4 bases and J 5 bases, leaving 18 bases between the germline ends. In nucleotides, the CDR3 is TGTGCCAGCAGCTCCGGCGGGGGATTGTCATATCAGCCCCAGCATTTT. This codes for CASSSGGGLSYQPQHF.

A remark on this clonotype: One end of the junction fails to match germline, which may point to a read error. This chain connects TRBV7-7 to TRBJ2-2; TRBD1 is a possible D gene (6 bases). The CDR3 contains 14 residues. Per germline, CDR1 SSHAT and CDR2 FNYEAQ (reference sequence). CDR3 loop: CASSWDTDTGELFF. Written as DNA, the CDR3 is TGTGCTAGCAGCTGGGACACAGACACCGGGGAGCTGTTTTTT.

The chain couples TRBV7-2 to TRBJ2-5; D ambiguous. The V gene's germline CDR1 is SGHTA and CDR2 FQGNSA. Trimming took off 3 bases at V and 2 bases at J, with 7 bases between the two ends. The CDR3 has 13 residues. This CDR3 reads CASSFDIQETQYF. For the CDR3, the DNA is TGTGCCAGCAGCTTCGACATACAAGAGACCCAGTACTTC. The complete variable domain, with remaining parts taken from reference TRBV7-2 and TRBJ2-5, reads GAGVSQSPSNKVTEKGKDVELRCDPISGHTALYWYRQSLGQGLEFLIYFQGNSAPDKSGLPSDRFSAERTGGSVSTLTIQRTQQEDSAVYLCASSFDIQETQYFGPGTRLLVL.

This clonotype was counted at least ten times. J is TRBJ2-7 and V is TRBV2; TRBD1 matches 8 bases. V dropped 4 bases and J dropped 2; count of bases not matched to a gene: 4. In germline, CDR1 is SNHLY, CDR2 FYNNEI. The CDR3 length is 14 residues. Here the CDR3 DNA reads TGTGCCAGCAGTGCAGTGGACAGGGCCTACGAGCAGTACTTC. Translated: CASSAVDRAYEQYF.

V gene TRBV24-1 combines with J gene TRBJ1-1; perhaps TRBD1 as D (5 bases). The CDR3 is made up of 14 amino acids. Between the trimmed V and J ends, which lost 10 bases and 3 bases, there was a span of 17 bases. Germline CDR1 reads KGHDR; CDR2 reads SFDVKD. The CDR3 DNA reads as TGTGCCACTTGGACACGACCTGGCTACACTGAAGCTTTCTTT. As protein: CATWTRPGYTEAFF.

The sample holds a few counts of this clonotype. The junction shows a germline mismatch at one end, possibly a read error. This chain links TRBV9 with TRBJ1-1; 9 positions agree with TRBD1. Germline values: CDR1 SGDLS, CDR2 YYNGEE. The CDR3 is 14 residues long. CDR3 DNA sequence: TGTGCCAGCAGCGCCACAGGGGGCAACACCGAAGCTTTCTTT. Translated: CASSATGGNTEAFF.

The CDR3 bases are TGTGCCAGCAGCCCCCCAGGGTTAACTCTCTACAATGAGCAGTTCTTC. Translation: CASSPPGLTLYNEQFF. The chain uses TRBV7-2 and TRBJ2-1; weak D call: TRBD1 (5 bases). V lost 5 bases and J lost 3, with 17 bases in between. CDR1 and CDR2 (germline): SGHTA, FQGNSA. This CDR3 comprises 16 residues.

The chain joins TRBV6-6 to TRBJ2-1; tentative D call: TRBD1 (6 bases). Trimming pared 4 bases from V and 2 bases from J, leaving 12 bases between. CDR1 is MNHNY and CDR2 is SVGAGI in the germline V gene (reference sequence). The CDR3 is 15 amino acids. In DNA form, the CDR3 reads TGTGCCAGCAGTTTAGAGTCAGGGGCCTACAATGAGCAGTTCTTC. Translation: CASSLESGAYNEQFF.

This chain links TRBV12-3 or TRBV12-4 with TRBJ1-2, with D possibly being TRBD1 (5 bases). The germline V and J ends were trimmed by 3 bases and 4 bases, with 6 bases remaining between them. The CDR3 length is 12 residues. CDR3 region: CASSFRAYGYTF. The CDR3 DNA sequence: TGTGCCAGCAGTTTCAGGGCCTATGGCTACACCTTC.

Remarks on this clonotype: Just one base apart from a much larger clone, this may be a read error. This chain joins TRBV2 and TRBJ2-2, with 11 bases aligning to TRBD2. Per germline, CDR1 SNHLY and CDR2 FYNNEI. The CDR3 is 15 amino acids. The CDR3 bases are TGTGCCAGCACCCTGACTAGCGGGAATACCGGGGGGCTGTTTTTT. Protein product: CASTLTSGNTGGLFF.

J is TRBJ2-5 and V is TRBV20-1, with D possibly matching TRBD1 (5 bases). The DNA matches TRBJ2-1 better at its end, which makes the J call doubtful. Per germline, CDR1 DFQATT and CDR2 SNEGSKA (reference sequence). The CDR3 extends over 16 amino acids. This CDR3 is CSARLWEKGPNNEQFF. CDR3 DNA: TGCAGTGCTAGACTGTGGGAAAAGGGGCCGAACAATGAGCAGTTCTTC.

This clonotype came up once. The chain combines TRBV20-1 with TRBJ2-2, with D possibly being TRBD1 (5 bases). CDR1 and CDR2 from the germline V gene are DFQATT and SNEGSKA (reference sequence). This CDR3 has 13 residues. V was clipped by 3 bases and J by 5 bases, with 10 bases between them. The CDR3 DNA is TGCAGTGCTAGCACCAGGGTTACCGGGGAGCTGTTTTTT. It specifies CSASTRVTGELFF.

This clonotype was observed many times. The chain joins TRBV2 to TRBJ2-7; a weak D match, TRBD1 (6 bases). Trimming took 6 bases from V and 2 from J, leaving 11 bases between them. CDR3 length: 13 residues. Germline V gene sequence: CDR1 SNHLY, CDR2 FYNNEI. CDR3 nucleotides: TGTGCCAGCAGGGAGGACAGTCCCTACGAGCAGTACTTC. Translated, it gives CASREDSPYEQYF.

This chain connects TRBV9 to TRBJ1-4; 7 bases are shared with TRBD1. CDR1 SGDLS and CDR2 YYNGEE come from the germline V gene. CDR3 length equals 13 residues. J lost 8 bases, V lost 7 bases, and 8 bases had no gene match. CDR3 amino acids: CASGTAVGEKLFF. CDR3 DNA: TGTGCCAGCGGGACAGCGGTTGGAGAAAAACTGTTTTTT.

The chain employs TRBV20-1 and TRBJ2-5; TRBD2 matches at 7 bases. The DNA end lines up better with TRBJ2-1; the J call may be wrong. The length of the CDR3 is 14 residues. The germline V gene encodes CDR1 DFQATT and CDR2 SNEGSKA (reference sequence). CDR3 DNA: TGCAGTGCTAGATTTGCTAGCGGCAGAAATGAGCAGTTCTTC. It codes for CSARFASGRNEQFF.

The chain employs TRBV30 and TRBJ2-2; tentative D call: TRBD2 (5 bases). Germline values: CDR1 GTSNPN, CDR2 SVGIG (reference sequence). CDR3 length equals 13 residues. The germline V and J ends were trimmed by 3 bases and 6 bases, with 11 bases remaining between them. CDR3 sequence reads: CAWSRTLAGELFF. The CDR3 DNA reads TGTGCCTGGAGCCGGACTTTAGCCGGGGAGCTGTTTTTT.

The chain carries TRBV4-1 and TRBJ1-1, with D maybe TRBD1 (5 bases). Trimming pared 4 bases from V and 4 bases from J, leaving 16 bases between. The length of the CDR3 is 15 residues. Germline-derived CDR1 and CDR2 are MGHRA and YSYEKL. The CDR3 spells CASSPSPGVSTEAFF. The CDR3 DNA is TGCGCCAGCAGCCCTAGTCCGGGGGTGAGCACTGAAGCTTTCTTT.